Below are 24 T cell receptor beta chains sequenced from a single sample in a study of blood T cells in healthy people across ages. A second PCR of 7 to 11 cycles used a sample-barcoded 5' primer and a J-beta primer mix. TCRdb called the 5' RACE reads again in MiXCR, with one record for every CDR3 protein. The table lists approximately 780,000 distinct CDR3 sequences, roughly 24% of them singletons. A further study also used this sample, focusing on T cells of mothers and their children.

Sequencing was carried out using blood. The receptors come from a boy between 10 and 17 years old in good health.

This clonotype was seen only a few times. The chain combines TRBV27 with TRBJ2-7, with D perhaps TRBD1 or TRBD2 (5 bases each). V was shortened by 9 bases and J by 2 bases, with 20 bases between the two germline ends. Germline V gene data show CDR1 as MNHEY and CDR2 as SMNVEV (reference sequence). This CDR3 region has 15 residues. Written as DNA, the CDR3 is TGTGCCAGTAGGGACGAAACTTTCGGTCCCTACGAGCAGTACTTC. This codes for CASRDETFGPYEQYF.

This sequence joins TRBV12-3 or TRBV12-4 and TRBJ2-4; D may be TRBD2 (7 bases). CDR3 size: 20 residues. Trimming cost V 1 base and J 1 base, with 23 bases left between them. The CDR3 spells CASSLEGGPSAVWAKNIQYF. CDR3 nucleotides: TGTGCCAGCAGTTTAGAGGGGGGGCCGTCCGCCGTTTGGGCCAAAAACATTCAGTACTTC.

This rearrangement joins TRBV7-8 to TRBJ2-1; D call uncertain. The germline V gene has CDR1 SGHVS and CDR2 FQNEAQ. Trimming removed 2 bases from V and 6 bases from J, with 11 bases in between. The CDR3 contains 14 residues. CDR3 sequence (DNA): TGTGCCAGCAGCTTATTAGCCGCCCGCAATGAGCAGTTCTTC. This encodes CASSLLAARNEQFF. Looking up the rest from reference TRBV7-8 and TRBJ2-1 gives the full variable domain: GAGVSQSPRYKVAKRGQDVALRCDPISGHVSLFWYQQALGQGPEFLTYFQNEAQLDKSGLPSDRFFAERPEGSVSTLKIQRTQQEDSAVYLCASSLLAARNEQFFGPGTRLTVL.

This clonotype was seen more than once but under ten times. The V call is TRBV6-2 or TRBV6-3, the J call TRBJ2-1, with 7 bases matching TRBD1. CDR3 length: 15 residues. Germline assignment: CDR1 MNHEY and CDR2 SVGEGT. J was trimmed by 2 bases and V by 2 bases; bases with no gene match: 3. This chain's CDR3 is CASSYRGTAYNEQFF. The CDR3 nucleotides are TGTGCCAGCAGTTACCGAGGGACAGCCTACAATGAGCAGTTCTTC.

This clonotype was picked up a small number of times. The chain employs TRBV12-3 or TRBV12-4 and TRBJ1-6, with D unclear. V was clipped by 3 bases and J by 10 bases, with 10 bases between them. There are 13 residues in the CDR3. CDR3 region: CASSFSARSPLHF. Here the CDR3 DNA reads TGTGCCAGCAGTTTCTCCGCGAGGTCACCCCTCCACTTT.

V usage is TRBV29-1 and J usage is TRBJ2-5; TRBD2 agrees at 7 bases. The last part of the DNA fits TRBJ2-7 better; the J call may be wrong. This CDR3 is built from 13 residues. The germline V gene encodes CDR1 SQVTM and CDR2 ANQGSEA. CDR3 in DNA: TGCAGCGCGTGTATCCGGGACTACTCCGAGCAGTACTTC. Translated, it gives CSACIRDYSEQYF.

This chain joins TRBV11-2 and TRBJ2-5; D unclear. This CDR3 is 15 amino acids long. Germline lookup yields CDR1 SGHAT and CDR2 FQNNGV. V was trimmed by 4 bases and J by 1 base, leaving 13 bases between them. The CDR3 region is CASSSTYRTQETQYF. The CDR3 nucleotides read TGTGCCAGCAGCTCTACCTACCGGACCCAAGAGACCCAGTACTTC. The variable domain in full, with the rest retrieved from reference TRBV11-2 and TRBJ2-5, is EAGVAQSPRYKIIEKRQSVAFWCNPISGHATLYWYQQILGQGPKLLIQFQNNGVVDDSQLPKDRFSAERLKGVDSTLKIQPAKLEDSAVYLCASSSTYRTQETQYFGPGTRLLVL.

This clonotype was counted a few times. The CDR3 region is CASSQATVETQYF. The CDR3, as DNA: TGCGCCAGCAGCCAAGCGACGGTGGAGACCCAGTACTTC. This chain links TRBV4-1 with TRBJ2-5; D is unclear. This CDR3 contains 13 residues. Trimming removed 1 base from V and 5 bases from J, with 8 bases in between. Germline-derived CDR1 and CDR2 are MGHRA and YSYEKL.

This clonotype turned up a few times. This chain connects TRBV18 to TRBJ1-2, with 8 bases that match TRBD1. V gave up 6 bases and J gave up 2 bases; unmatched junction bases: 5. There are 14 residues in the CDR3. Germline V gene data show CDR1 as KGHSH and CDR2 as LQKENI. The chain's CDR3 is CASSGQAANYGYTF. Written as DNA, the CDR3 is TGTGCCAGCTCGGGACAGGCCGCAAACTATGGCTACACCTTC.

This clonotype was counted between two and nine times. CDR3 sequence: CASSQPPRGGTEAFF. The CDR3 nucleotides are TGCGCCAGCAGCCAGCCCCCCAGGGGGGGGACTGAAGCTTTCTTT. The V and J genes are TRBV4-1 and TRBJ1-1; 7 nucleotides line up with TRBD1. Germline CDR1 reads MGHRA; CDR2 reads YSYEKL. The CDR3 has 15 amino acids. The ends lost 3 bases at V and 5 bases at J; junction bases unmatched: 9.

This clonotype was picked up a small number of times. V gene TRBV5-1 combines with J gene TRBJ2-5, with TRBD2 as a possible D gene (5 bases). The germline gives CDR1 SGHRS, CDR2 YFSETQ. This CDR3 region has 15 residues. The V and J ends lost 1 base and 0 bases respectively, with 10 bases between them. CDR3 DNA: TGCGCCAGCAGCTTGACCCCGGGGTACCAAGAGACCCAGTACTTC. Amino acids: CASSLTPGYQETQYF.

The sample holds a few counts of this clonotype. This rearrangement joins TRBV20-1 to TRBJ2-7; no firm D call. Germline CDR1 and CDR2: DFQATT and SNEGSKA (reference sequence). This CDR3 has 12 amino acids. Trimming cost V 1 base and J 3 bases, with 7 bases left between them. CDR3 sequence: CSARVRSYEQYF. DNA of the CDR3: TGCAGTGCTAGAGTAAGGAGCTACGAGCAGTACTTC.

This clonotype showed up just a few times. The chain recombines TRBV3-1 with TRBJ2-2; D call uncertain. This CDR3 is 11 amino acids long. Germline V gives CDR1 LGHDT, CDR2 YNNKEL (reference sequence). Deletions cut 7 bases from V and 6 bases from J, with 6 bases between. CDR3 coding DNA: TGTGCCAGCAACCACGCCGGGGAGCTGTTTTTT. Encoded protein: CASNHAGELFF.

The chain employs TRBV7-2 and TRBJ2-7; weak D call: TRBD2 (5 bases). CDR3 length: 13 residues. The germline CDR1 and CDR2 sequences are SGHTA and FQGNSA. The ends were cut back, 4 bases at V and 6 bases at J, with 13 bases in the middle. The CDR3 DNA reads as TGTGCCAGCAGCTCTAGCCCCTCCGGCGAGCAGTACTTC. Protein product: CASSSSPSGEQYF.

The chain employs TRBV5-4 and TRBJ2-3, with 12 bases matching TRBD2. Germline CDR1 SGHNT, CDR2 YYREEE (reference sequence). The trim removed 4 bases at V and 3 bases at J, leaving 6 bases unmatched. The CDR3 contains 16 residues. The CDR3 protein is CASSLSTSGGTDTQYF. The CDR3 DNA is TGTGCCAGCAGCCTATCGACTAGCGGGGGAACAGATACGCAGTATTTT.

This clonotype was observed a few times. V gene TRBV12-3 or TRBV12-4 combines with J gene TRBJ2-1, with 8 bases matching TRBD2. The trim removed 6 bases at V and 4 bases at J, leaving 17 bases unmatched. The CDR3 runs 18 residues. The CDR3 reads CASSGDRDLRGGYNEQFF. The CDR3 coding sequence is TGTGCCAGCAGCGGTGACCGGGACCTTCGGGGGGGGTACAATGAGCAGTTCTTC.

V gene TRBV7-9 combines with J gene TRBJ2-3; 9 positions match TRBD1. The germline gives CDR1 SEHNR, CDR2 FQNEAQ (reference sequence). This CDR3 has 16 residues. After removal of 5 bases from V and 3 bases from J, the junction contained 9 bases not matched to a gene. CDR3 residues: CASSGTDRGGTDTQYF. The CDR3 region has the DNA TGTGCCAGCAGCGGGACGGACAGGGGAGGGACAGATACGCAGTATTTT.

V gene TRBV6-2 or TRBV6-3 combines with J gene TRBJ2-7; tentatively, D is TRBD1 (7 bases). CDR3 length: 14 amino acids. Trimming removed 7 bases from V and 4 bases from J, with 17 bases in between. Germline V gene lookup returns CDR1 MNHEY and CDR2 SVGEGT. CDR3 sequence: CASNPEGAEYEQYF. CDR3 bases: TGTGCCAGCAACCCGGAGGGGGCAGAGTACGAGCAGTACTTC.

This clonotype was observed a handful of times. Here the CDR3 DNA reads TGTGCCAGCAGCTCCCGGGACAGATACAATGAGCAGTTCTTC. It codes for CASSSRDRYNEQFF. The chain employs TRBV7-3 and TRBJ2-5, with 7 bases that match TRBD1. The end of the DNA aligns better with TRBJ2-1, so the J call may be wrong. The CDR3 length is 14 residues. Germline values: CDR1 SGHTA, CDR2 FQGTGA.

CDR3 loop: CATSEGGRTNEKLFF. The CDR3 DNA reads TGTGCCACCAGCGAGGGTGGGAGAACTAATGAAAAACTGTTTTTT. The rearrangement links TRBV24-1 to TRBJ1-4; D gene ambiguous. This CDR3 is 15 amino acids long. Germline lookup yields CDR1 KGHDR and CDR2 SFDVKD. V was clipped by 7 bases and J by 1 base, with 12 bases between them.

CDR3 sequence reads: CSVAGQGAGDTQYF. In DNA form, the CDR3 reads TGCAGCGTTGCCGGACAGGGGGCGGGAGATACGCAGTATTTT. This rearrangement joins TRBV29-1 to TRBJ2-3; 11 positions match TRBD1. The CDR3 contains 14 residues. The trim removed 4 bases at V and 5 bases at J, leaving 5 bases unmatched. Germline V gives CDR1 SQVTM, CDR2 ANQGSEA.

This chain joins TRBV20-1 and TRBJ2-5; 14 positions agree with TRBD2. Trimming cost V 3 bases and J 5 bases; bases outside gene matches: 8. This CDR3 contains 16 residues. The germline V gene encodes CDR1 DFQATT and CDR2 SNEGSKA (reference sequence). This chain's CDR3 is CSASRTSGGPRETQYF. Written as DNA, the CDR3 is TGCAGTGCTAGCAGGACTAGCGGGGGGCCGCGGGAGACCCAGTACTTC.

J is TRBJ1-2 and V is TRBV7-9, with D possibly matching TRBD1 (5 bases). The germline CDR1 and CDR2 sequences are SEHNR and FQNEAQ (reference sequence). CDR3 length: 14 amino acids. V lost 5 bases and J 7 bases, leaving 17 bases between the germline ends. The CDR3 region is CASSPDSLIPGYTF. DNA of the CDR3: TGTGCCAGCAGCCCTGACAGTCTGATACCTGGCTACACCTTC.

On this clonotype: At one end, the junction sequence differs from germline, possibly due to a read error. V usage is TRBV5-1 and J usage is TRBJ2-1, with D perhaps being TRBD1 or TRBD2 (5 bases each). The end of the DNA fits TRBJ2-7 better, so the J call may be wrong. Germline CDR1 reads SGHRS; CDR2 reads YFSETQ. CDR3 size: 15 residues. For the CDR3, the DNA is TGCGCCAGCAGCCCGAGCCCAGGGAGAAACTACCAGCAGTACTTC. It yields the protein CASSPSPGRNYQQYF.